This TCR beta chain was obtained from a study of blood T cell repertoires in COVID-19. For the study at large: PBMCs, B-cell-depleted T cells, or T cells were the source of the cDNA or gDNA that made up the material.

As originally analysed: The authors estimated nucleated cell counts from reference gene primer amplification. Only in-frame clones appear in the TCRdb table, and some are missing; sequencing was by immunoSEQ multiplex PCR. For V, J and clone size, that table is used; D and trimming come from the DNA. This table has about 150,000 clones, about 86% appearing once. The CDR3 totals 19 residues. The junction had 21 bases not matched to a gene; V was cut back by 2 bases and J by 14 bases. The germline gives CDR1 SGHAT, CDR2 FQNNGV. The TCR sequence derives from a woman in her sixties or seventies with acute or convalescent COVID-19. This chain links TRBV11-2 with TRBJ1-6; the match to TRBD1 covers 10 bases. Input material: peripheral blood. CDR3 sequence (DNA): TGTGCCAGCAGCTTAAACTACCTCTCGGACAGGGGGTTTATTCGGTCCCTCCACTTT. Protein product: CASSLNYLSDRGFIRSLHF. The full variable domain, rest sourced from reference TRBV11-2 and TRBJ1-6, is EAGVAQSPRYKIIEKRQSVAFWCNPISGHATLYWYQQILGQGPKLLIQFQNNGVVDDSQLPKDRFSAERLKGVDSTLKIQPAKLEDSAVYLCASSLNYLSDRGFIRSLHFGNGTRLTVT.